The 7 T cell receptor beta chains below were found in one sample sequenced in a study of blood T cell repertoires in COVID-19. Here immunoSEQ multiplex PCR was the method, and the copy in TCRdb shows in-frame clones only, minus some. The data contain roughly 570,000 clones, roughly nine tenths of them seen just once; the ten biggest clones take up less than 9.5%. Sequenced sample: peripheral blood. Every receptor here comes from a woman aged 45-59 years with COVID-19, enrolled during active disease.

As DNA, the CDR3 is TGCGCCAGCAGCCAGGGACCGGGACAGGGGGTACACATTCAGTACTTC. Residues: CASSQGPGQGVHIQYF. V usage is TRBV4-1 and J usage is TRBJ2-4; 11 bases line up with TRBD1. Germline CDR1 is MGHRA and CDR2 is YSYEKL. The CDR3 sequence is 16 residues long. Trimming took 3 bases from V and 8 from J; bases not matched to a gene: 9.

The chain joins TRBV21-1 to TRBJ2-3; no check of the table's D call, TRBD2, against the DNA was made. TRBV21-1 is an annotated pseudogene. The CDR3 loop spans 13 amino acids. The CDR3 nucleotides are TGTGCCAGCAGCAAAGGACTAGAGGATACGCAGTATTTT. Its protein product is CASSKGLEDTQYF.

The rearrangement uses TRBV6-5 and TRBJ1-5; 9 bases are shared with TRBD1. The germline CDR1 and CDR2 sequences are MNHEY and SVGAGI. The ends lost 6 bases at V and 6 bases at J; junction bases unmatched: 6. The CDR3 consists of 14 residues. DNA of the CDR3: TGTGCCAGCAGAGACACAGGGGGCACTCAGCCCCAGCATTTT. Translating it yields CASRDTGGTQPQHF.

The chain combines TRBV29-1 with TRBJ2-7; D is possibly TRBD1 (6 bases). CDR3 length: 13 amino acids. The V gene's germline CDR1 is SQVTM and CDR2 ANQGSEA. V lost 6 bases, J lost 1 base, and 13 bases lay in between. CDR3 nucleotide sequence: TGCAGCGTCCTCCGGGACACATCCTACGAGCAGTACTTC. Translation gives CSVLRDTSYEQYF.

The chain has TRBV30 and TRBJ2-3; unclear D gene. V gave up 3 bases and J gave up 4 bases, with 8 bases separating them. Germline CDR1 is GTSNPN and CDR2 is SVGIG (reference sequence). The CDR3 runs to 12 residues. CDR3 DNA sequence: TGTGCCTGGAGCGGTACCCCAGATACGCAGTATTTT. Its protein is CAWSGTPDTQYF.

The gene calls are TRBV7-2 and TRBJ2-7; TRBD1 might be the D (6 bases). V lost 1 base and J lost 4, with 8 bases in between. Germline loops: CDR1 SGHTA, CDR2 FQGNSA. The CDR3 is 13 amino acids. DNA for the CDR3: TGTGCCAGCAGCTTAGGCAGGGGATACGAGCAGTACTTC. Translated, it gives CASSLGRGYEQYF.

This clone has just a few counts. The same CDR3 arises from other DNA sequences in this sample as well. This chain links TRBV27 with TRBJ1-1; weak D call: TRBD1 (5 bases). V lost 1 base and J 4 bases, leaving 7 bases between the germline ends. CDR1 and CDR2 (germline): MNHEY, SMNVEV (reference sequence). There are 13 residues in the CDR3. CDR3 region: CASSLLGGTEAFF. The DNA of the CDR3 is TGTGCCAGCAGTTTATTGGGGGGCACTGAAGCTTTCTTT.